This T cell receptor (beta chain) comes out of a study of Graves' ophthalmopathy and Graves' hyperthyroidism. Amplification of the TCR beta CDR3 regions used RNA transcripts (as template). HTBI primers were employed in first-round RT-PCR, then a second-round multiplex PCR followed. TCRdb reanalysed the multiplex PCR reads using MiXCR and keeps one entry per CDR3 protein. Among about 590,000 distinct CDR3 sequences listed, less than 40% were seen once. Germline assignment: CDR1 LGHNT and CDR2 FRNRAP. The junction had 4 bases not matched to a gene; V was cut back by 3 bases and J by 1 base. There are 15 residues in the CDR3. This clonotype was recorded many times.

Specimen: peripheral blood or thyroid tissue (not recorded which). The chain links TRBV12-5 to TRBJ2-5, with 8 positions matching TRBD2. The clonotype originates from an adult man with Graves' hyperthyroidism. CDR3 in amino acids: CASGFGLAGQETQYF. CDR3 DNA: TGTGCTAGTGGTTTCGGCCTAGCGGGCCAAGAGACCCAGTACTTC.